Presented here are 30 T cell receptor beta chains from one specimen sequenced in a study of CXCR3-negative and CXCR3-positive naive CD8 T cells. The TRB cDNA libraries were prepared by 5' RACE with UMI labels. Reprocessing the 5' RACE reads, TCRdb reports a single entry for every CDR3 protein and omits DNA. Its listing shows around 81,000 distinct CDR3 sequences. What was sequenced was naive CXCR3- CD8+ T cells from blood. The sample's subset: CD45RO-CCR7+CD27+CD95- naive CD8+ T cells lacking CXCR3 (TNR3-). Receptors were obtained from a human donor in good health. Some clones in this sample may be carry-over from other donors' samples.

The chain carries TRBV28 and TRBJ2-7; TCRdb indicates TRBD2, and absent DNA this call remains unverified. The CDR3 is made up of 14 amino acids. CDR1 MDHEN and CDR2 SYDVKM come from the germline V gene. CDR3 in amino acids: CASTAGTSDHEQYF.

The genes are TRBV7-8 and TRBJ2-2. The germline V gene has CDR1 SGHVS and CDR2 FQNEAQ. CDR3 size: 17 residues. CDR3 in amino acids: CASSLVASSANTGELFF. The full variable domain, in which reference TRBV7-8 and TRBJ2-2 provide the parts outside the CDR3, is GAGVSQSPRYKVAKRGQDVALRCDPISGHVSLFWYQQALGQGPEFLTYFQNEAQLDKSGLPSDRFFAERPEGSVSTLKIQRTQQEDSAVYLCASSLVASSANTGELFFGEGSRLTVL.

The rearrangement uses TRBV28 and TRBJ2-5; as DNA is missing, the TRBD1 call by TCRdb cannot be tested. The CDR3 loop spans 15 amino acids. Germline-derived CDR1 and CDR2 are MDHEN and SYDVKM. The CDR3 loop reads CASSSVDRGDETQYF.

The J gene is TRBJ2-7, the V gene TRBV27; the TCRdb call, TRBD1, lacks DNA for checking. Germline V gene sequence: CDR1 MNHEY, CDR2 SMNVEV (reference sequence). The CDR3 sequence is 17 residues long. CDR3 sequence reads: CASSFGQPTSGTYEQYF.

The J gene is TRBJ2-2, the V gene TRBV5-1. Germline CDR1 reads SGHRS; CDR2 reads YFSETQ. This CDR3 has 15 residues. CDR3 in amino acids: CASSLETQWTGELFF.

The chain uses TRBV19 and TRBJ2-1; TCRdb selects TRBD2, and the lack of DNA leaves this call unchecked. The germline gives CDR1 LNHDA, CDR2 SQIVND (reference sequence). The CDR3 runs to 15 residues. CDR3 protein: CASSPPAGGPNEQFF. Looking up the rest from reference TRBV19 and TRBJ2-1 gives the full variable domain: DGGITQSPKYLFRKEGQNVTLSCEQNLNHDAMYWYRQDPGQGLRLIYYSQIVNDFQKGDIAEGYSVSREKKESFPLTVTSAQKNPTAFYLCASSPPAGGPNEQFFGPGTRLTVL.

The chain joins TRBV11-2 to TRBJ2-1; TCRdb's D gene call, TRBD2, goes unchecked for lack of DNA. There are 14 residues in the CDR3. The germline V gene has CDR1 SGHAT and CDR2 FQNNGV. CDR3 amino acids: CASSDGLAVHEQFF. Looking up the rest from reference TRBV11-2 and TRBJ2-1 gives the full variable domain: EAGVAQSPRYKIIEKRQSVAFWCNPISGHATLYWYQQILGQGPKLLIQFQNNGVVDDSQLPKDRFSAERLKGVDSTLKIQPAKLEDSAVYLCASSDGLAVHEQFFGPGTRLTVL.

CDR3 residues: CSVEDLGQGAWETQYF. The chain combines TRBV29-1 with TRBJ2-5; TCRdb's assignment of TRBD1 cannot be checked, as there is no DNA. Germline-derived CDR1 and CDR2 are SQVTM and ANQGSEA. The CDR3 spans 16 residues.

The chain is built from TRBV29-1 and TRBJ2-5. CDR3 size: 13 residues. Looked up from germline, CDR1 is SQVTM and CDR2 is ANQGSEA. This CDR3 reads CSVDLILQETQYF.

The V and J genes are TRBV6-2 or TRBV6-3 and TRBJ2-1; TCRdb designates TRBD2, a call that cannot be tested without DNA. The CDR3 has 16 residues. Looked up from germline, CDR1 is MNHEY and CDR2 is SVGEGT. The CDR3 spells CASSDPSGESYNEQFF.

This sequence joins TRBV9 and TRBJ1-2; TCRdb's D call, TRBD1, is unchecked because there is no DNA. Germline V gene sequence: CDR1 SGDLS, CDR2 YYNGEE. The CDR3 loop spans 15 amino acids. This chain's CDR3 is CASSAYPTETYGYTF.

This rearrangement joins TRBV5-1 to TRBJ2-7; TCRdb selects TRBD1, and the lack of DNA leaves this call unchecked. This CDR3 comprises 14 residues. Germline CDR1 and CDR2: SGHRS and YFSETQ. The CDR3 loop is CASSLEDSRDEQYF.

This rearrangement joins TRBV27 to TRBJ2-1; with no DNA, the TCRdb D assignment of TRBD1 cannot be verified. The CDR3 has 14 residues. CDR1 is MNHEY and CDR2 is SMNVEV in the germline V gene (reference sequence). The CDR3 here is CATRADRSYNEQFF.

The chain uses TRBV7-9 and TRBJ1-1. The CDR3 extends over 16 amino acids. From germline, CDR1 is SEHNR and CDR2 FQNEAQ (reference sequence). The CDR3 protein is CASSLESGKVNTEAFF.

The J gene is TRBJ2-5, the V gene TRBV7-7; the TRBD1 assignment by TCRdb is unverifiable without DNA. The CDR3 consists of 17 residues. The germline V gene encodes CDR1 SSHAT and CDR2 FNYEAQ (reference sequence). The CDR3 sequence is CASSRKPRDKFQETQYF.

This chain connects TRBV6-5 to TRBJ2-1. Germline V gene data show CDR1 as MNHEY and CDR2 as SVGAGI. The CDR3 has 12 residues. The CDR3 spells CASSNVYNEQFF.

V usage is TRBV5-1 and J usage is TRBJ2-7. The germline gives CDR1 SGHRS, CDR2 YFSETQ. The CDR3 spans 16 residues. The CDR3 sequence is CASSLSFDQASYEQYF.

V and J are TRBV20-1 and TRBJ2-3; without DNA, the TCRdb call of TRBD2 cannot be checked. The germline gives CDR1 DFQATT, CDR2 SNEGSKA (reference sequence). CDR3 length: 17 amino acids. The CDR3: CSAEPAGGPASTDTQYF.

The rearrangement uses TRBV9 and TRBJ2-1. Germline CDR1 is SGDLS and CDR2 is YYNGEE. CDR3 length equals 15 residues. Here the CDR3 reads CASSVSLAPYNEQFF.

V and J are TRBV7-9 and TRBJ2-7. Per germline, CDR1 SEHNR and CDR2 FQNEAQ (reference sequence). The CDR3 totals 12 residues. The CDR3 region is CASTVYSDEQYF.

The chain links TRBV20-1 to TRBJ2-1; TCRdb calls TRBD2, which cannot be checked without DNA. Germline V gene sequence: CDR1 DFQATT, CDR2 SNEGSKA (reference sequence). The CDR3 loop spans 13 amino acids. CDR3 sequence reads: CSARRLAGNEQFF.

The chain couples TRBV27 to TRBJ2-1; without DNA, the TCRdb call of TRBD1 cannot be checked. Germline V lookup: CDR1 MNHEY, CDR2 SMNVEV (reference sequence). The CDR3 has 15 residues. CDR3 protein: CASRPDRGMDNEQFF.

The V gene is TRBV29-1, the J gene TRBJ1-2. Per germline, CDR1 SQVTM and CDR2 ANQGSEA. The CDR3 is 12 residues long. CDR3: CSVIPLNYGYTF. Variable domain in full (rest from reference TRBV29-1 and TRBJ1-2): SAVISQKPSRDICQRGTSLTIQCQVDSQVTMMFWYRQQPGQSLTLIATANQGSEATYESGFVIDKFPISRPNLTFSTLTVSNMSPEDSSIYLCSVIPLNYGYTFGSGTRLTVV.

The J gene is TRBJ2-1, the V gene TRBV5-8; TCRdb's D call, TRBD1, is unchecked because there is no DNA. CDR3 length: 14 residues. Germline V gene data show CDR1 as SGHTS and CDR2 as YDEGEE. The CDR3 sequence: CASSQRGTVDEQFF.

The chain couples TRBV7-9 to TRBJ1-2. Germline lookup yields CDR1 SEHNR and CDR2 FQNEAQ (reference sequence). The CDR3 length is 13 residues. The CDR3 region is CASSFGDGYGYTF.

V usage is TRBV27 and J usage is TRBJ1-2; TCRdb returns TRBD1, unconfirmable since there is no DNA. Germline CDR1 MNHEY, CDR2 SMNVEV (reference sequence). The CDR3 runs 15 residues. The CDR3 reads CASSLVGQSNYGYTF.

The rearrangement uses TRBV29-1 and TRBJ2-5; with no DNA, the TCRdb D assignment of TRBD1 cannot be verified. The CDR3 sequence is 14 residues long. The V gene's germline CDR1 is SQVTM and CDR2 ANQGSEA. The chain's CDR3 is CSVGWGSTQETQYF. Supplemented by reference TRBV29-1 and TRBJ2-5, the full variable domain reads SAVISQKPSRDICQRGTSLTIQCQVDSQVTMMFWYRQQPGQSLTLIATANQGSEATYESGFVIDKFPISRPNLTFSTLTVSNMSPEDSSIYLCSVGWGSTQETQYFGPGTRLLVL.

This chain's CDR3 is CASSLQTGAGEQFF. The chain employs TRBV28 and TRBJ2-1; TCRdb's D gene call, TRBD1, goes unchecked for lack of DNA. Germline assignment: CDR1 MDHEN and CDR2 SYDVKM. The CDR3 extends over 14 amino acids.

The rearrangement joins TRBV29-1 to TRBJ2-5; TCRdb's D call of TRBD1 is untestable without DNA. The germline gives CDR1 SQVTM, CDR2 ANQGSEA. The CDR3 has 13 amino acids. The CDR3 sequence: CSVEDRGMETQYF.

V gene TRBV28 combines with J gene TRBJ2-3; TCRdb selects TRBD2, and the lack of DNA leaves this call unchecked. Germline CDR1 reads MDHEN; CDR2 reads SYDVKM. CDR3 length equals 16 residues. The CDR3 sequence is CASSLLAGPNTDTQYF. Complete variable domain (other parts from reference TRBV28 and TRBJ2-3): DVKVTQSSRYLVKRTGEKVFLECVQDMDHENMFWYRQDPGLGLRLIYFSYDVKMKEKGDIPEGYSVSREKKERFSLILESASTNQTSMYLCASSLLAGPNTDTQYFGPGTRLTVL.